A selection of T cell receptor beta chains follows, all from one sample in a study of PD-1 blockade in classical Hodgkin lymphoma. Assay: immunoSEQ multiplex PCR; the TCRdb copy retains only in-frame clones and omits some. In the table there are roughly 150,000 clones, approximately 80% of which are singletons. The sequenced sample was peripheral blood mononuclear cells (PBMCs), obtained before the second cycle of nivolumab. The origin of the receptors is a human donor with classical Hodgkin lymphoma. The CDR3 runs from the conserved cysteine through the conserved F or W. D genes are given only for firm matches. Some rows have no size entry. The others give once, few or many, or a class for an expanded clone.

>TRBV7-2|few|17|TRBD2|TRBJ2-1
CASSYPMRGETYNEQFF
TGTGCCAGCAGCTACCCCATGCGGGGGGAAACATACAATGAGCAGTTCTTC
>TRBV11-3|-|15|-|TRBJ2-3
CASSLGQGYTDTQYF
TGTGCCAGCAGCTTAGGTCAGGGTTACACAGATACGCAGTATTTT
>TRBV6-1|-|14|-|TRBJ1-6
CASSVGRDNSPLHF
TGTGCCAGCAGTGTGGGACGGGATAATTCACCCCTCCACTTT
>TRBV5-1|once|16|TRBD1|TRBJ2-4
CASSLGQGLAKNIQYF
TGCGCCAGCAGCTTAGGACAGGGTTTGGCCAAAAACATTCAGTACTTC
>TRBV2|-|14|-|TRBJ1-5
CASSGGLRNQPQHF
TGTGCCAGCAGTGGTGGCTTAAGGAATCAGCCCCAGCATTTT
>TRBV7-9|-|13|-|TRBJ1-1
CASSFVADTEAFF
TGTGCCAGCAGCTTCGTGGCGGACACTGAAGCTTTCTTT
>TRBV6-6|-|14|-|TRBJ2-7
CASSYGAPLYEQYF
TGTGCCAGCAGTTATGGAGCCCCCCTCTACGAGCAGTACTTC
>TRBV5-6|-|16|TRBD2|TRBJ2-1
CASSPIAGGIANEQFF
TGTGCCAGCAGCCCTATAGCGGGGGGGATTGCAAATGAGCAGTTCTTC
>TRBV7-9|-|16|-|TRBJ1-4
CASSPVNRIGLEKLFF
TGTGCCAGCAGCCCCGTAAACAGGATTGGCCTCGAAAAACTGTTTTTT
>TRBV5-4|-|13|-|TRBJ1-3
CASSFGGANTIYF
TGTGCCAGCAGCTTTGGCGGTGCAAACACCATATATTTT
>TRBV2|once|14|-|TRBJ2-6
CASSRGLGANVLTF
TGTGCCAGCAGCCGGGGGCTCGGGGCCAACGTCCTGACTTTC
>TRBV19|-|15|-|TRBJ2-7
CASSAMEGGSYEQYF
TGTGCCAGTAGTGCGATGGAAGGAGGCTCCTACGAGCAGTACTTC
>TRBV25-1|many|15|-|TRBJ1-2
CASSDTGIESYGYTF
TGTGCCAGCAGTGACACAGGGATCGAGAGCTATGGCTACACCTTC
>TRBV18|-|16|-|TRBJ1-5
CASSPRGGVGNQPQHF
TGTGCCAGCTCACCACGAGGAGGGGTGGGCAATCAGCCCCAGCATTTT
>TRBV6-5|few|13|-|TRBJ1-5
CASSYGSNQPQHF
TGTGCCAGCAGTTACGGGAGCAATCAGCCCCAGCATTTT
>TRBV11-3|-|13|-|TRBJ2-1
CASSPGLYNEQFF
TGTGCCAGCAGCCCGGGACTTTACAATGAGCAGTTCTTC